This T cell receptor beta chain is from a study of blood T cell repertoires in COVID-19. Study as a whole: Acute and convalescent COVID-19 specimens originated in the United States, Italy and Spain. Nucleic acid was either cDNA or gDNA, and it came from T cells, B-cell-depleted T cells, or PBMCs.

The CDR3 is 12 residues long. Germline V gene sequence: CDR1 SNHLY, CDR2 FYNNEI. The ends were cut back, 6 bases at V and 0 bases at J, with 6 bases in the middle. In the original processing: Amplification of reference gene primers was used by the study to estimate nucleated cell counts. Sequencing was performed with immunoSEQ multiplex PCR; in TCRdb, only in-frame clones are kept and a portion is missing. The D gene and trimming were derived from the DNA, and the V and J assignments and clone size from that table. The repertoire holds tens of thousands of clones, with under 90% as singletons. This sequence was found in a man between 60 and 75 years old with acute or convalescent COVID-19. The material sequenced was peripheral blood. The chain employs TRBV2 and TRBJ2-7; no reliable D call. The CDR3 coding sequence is TGTGCCAGCAGGAGTAGCTCCTACGAGCAGTACTTC. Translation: CASRSSSYEQYF.